The 3 T cell receptor beta chains below all came from one sample that was sequenced in a study of shared clonotypes between healthy human individuals. Profiled with immunoSEQ multiplex PCR; TCRdb holds only in-frame clones, not every one. The table has fewer than 1 million clones, roughly 96% seen once. CD45RO negativity and positive selection for CCR7 defined naive CD8 cells, a population that excluded terminally differentiated effector memory CD45RA+ cells. Source material: naive CD8+ T cells sorted from blood. Receptors were obtained from a man aged 30 to 45 in good health.

In DNA, the CDR3 is TGTGCCAGCAGTTTACGAATTTCCTACGAGCAGTACTTC. The encoded protein is CASSLRISYEQYF. The V gene is TRBV28, the J gene TRBJ2-7, with D hard to call. CDR1 is MDHEN and CDR2 is SYDVKM in the germline V gene. The CDR3 is 13 amino acids. Trimming stripped 2 bases from V and 1 base from J, with 6 bases between.

The CDR3 loop reads CASSFLQTSGPDNEQFF. Here the CDR3 DNA reads TGTGCCAGCAGTTTTTTACAGACTAGCGGGCCCGACAATGAGCAGTTCTTC. This chain joins TRBV27 and TRBJ2-1, with TRBD2 identical over 10 bases. Germline trimming cut 3 bases from V and 5 bases from J; bases unmatched to any gene: 10. Germline assignment: CDR1 MNHEY and CDR2 SMNVEV (reference sequence). CDR3 length: 17 residues.

The CDR3 DNA sequence: TGTGCCAGCAGCCCCGGGACAGTGGGTGGAGAGACCCAGTACTTC. Its protein product is CASSPGTVGGETQYF. This rearrangement joins TRBV14 to TRBJ2-5, with 7 bases fitting TRBD1. The CDR3 covers 15 residues. Germline V gives CDR1 SGHDN, CDR2 FVKESK. V gave up 4 bases and J gave up 4 bases; unmatched junction bases: 9.